These T cell receptor beta chains were read from a single sample in a study of blood T cells in healthy people across ages. TCRdb reprocessed the 5' RACE reads with MiXCR, giving one entry per CDR3 protein. The sample includes approximately 1.5 million distinct CDR3 sequences, under 55% seen only once; the top ten take about 4%. Sequencing was performed on blood. The receptors derive from a woman aged 18-30 years in good health. The CDR3 runs from the conserved cysteine through the conserved F or W. The order of the fields is clone size, D gene, J gene, V gene, CDR3 DNA, CDR3 protein. A D gene is named only where the DNA matches it firmly. The size of a clone is reported for some rows only, either as once, few or many, or as a class for expanded clones.

NA TRBD2 TRBJ2-1 TRBV2 TGTGCCACCAACCGTGGCGCGGGGGTGAATGAGCAGTTCTTC CATNRGAGVNEQFF
NA NA TRBJ2-3 TRBV15 TGTGCCACCAGCTTCCGGGTCGGCTCTTCAACAGATACGCAGTATTTT CATSFRVGSSTDTQYF
NA NA TRBJ1-4 TRBV5-1 TGCGCCAGCAGCTTGGCCGAAGCCGCAACTAATGAAAAACTGTTTTTT CASSLAEAATNEKLFF
NA NA TRBJ1-1 TRBV20-1 TGCAGCTCGAGATTCCGGGGTGGGAACACTGAAGCTTTCTTT CSSRFRGGNTEAFF
NA TRBD2 TRBJ2-2 TRBV6-5 TGTGCCAGCAGTTTTGAAGCGGGGGGAAACGGGGAGCTGTTTTTT CASSFEAGGNGELFF
few NA TRBJ2-3 TRBV24-1 TGTGCCACCAGTGATAGCGCTCCAGATACGCAGTATTTT CATSDSAPDTQYF
NA NA TRBJ2-6 TRBV27 TGTGCCAGCAGTTTAACGGCAGGGAACTCTGGGGCCAACGTCCAGACTTTC CASSLTAGNSGANVQTF
NA TRBD2 TRBJ2-1 TRBV25-1 TGTGCCAGCAGTGCTGGACTAGCGGGGCACAAGAATGAGCAGTTCTTC CASSAGLAGHKNEQFF
NA NA TRBJ1-2 TRBV6-2/TRBV6-3 TGTGCCAGCAGTTACTTGGGGGGCCAGGACGGCTACACCTTC CASSYLGGQDGYTF
few NA TRBJ2-5 TRBV12-3/TRBV12-4 TGTGCCAGCAGAGACTGGGGAACCCGGGGGACCCAGTACTTC CASRDWGTRGTQYF
NA TRBD1 TRBJ1-4 TRBV5-1 TGCGCCAGCAGCAAACAGGGGGATGCAGCCGAAAAACTGTTTTTT CASSKQGDAAEKLFF
NA NA TRBJ1-2 TRBV4-1 TGCGCCAGCAGCCAGCATGGACAGAATGGCTACACCTTC CASSQHGQNGYTF
NA NA TRBJ2-3 TRBV20-1 TGCAGTGCTAGAGTTCGCGAAACTAGCACAGATACGCAGTATTTT CSARVRETSTDTQYF
NA NA TRBJ1-2 TRBV27 TGTGCCAGCAGCGTAGATAGGTGTTTTGGCTACACCTTC CASSVDRCFGYTF
NA NA TRBJ2-3 TRBV9 TGTGCCAGCAGCGTCAGGGGAGATGCAGATACGCAGTATTTT CASSVRGDADTQYF
NA TRBD2 TRBJ2-5 TRBV12-3/TRBV12-4 TGTGCCAGCAGTTTAGCGCAGGGACTAGGAGAGACCCAGTACTTC CASSLAQGLGETQYF
NA NA TRBJ1-2 TRBV3-1 TGTGCCAGCAGCCCGACTTGGGGGGAAATCATAAGGAACTATGGCTACACCTTC CASSPTWGEIIRNYGYTF
few NA TRBJ1-6 TRBV5-1 TGCGCCAGCAGCTCCCAGCGTAATTCACCCCTCCACTTT CASSSQRNSPLHF
once TRBD1 TRBJ2-3 TRBV6-5 TGTGCCAGCAGCCAAACGACAGGGATAACAGATACGCAGTATTTT CASSQTTGITDTQYF
NA TRBD1 TRBJ2-7 TRBV29-1 TGCAGCGTTGAGCGACAGGGAAGAGGGCAGTACTTC CSVERQGRGQYF
NA TRBD2 TRBJ2-7 TRBV7-9 TGTGCCAGCAGCTCTTGGACTAGCGAGGACATCCCCTACGAGCAGTACTTC CASSSWTSEDIPYEQYF
few NA TRBJ1-1 TRBV9 TGTGCCAGCAGCGTAAATCAGTTGAACACTGAAGCTTTCTTT CASSVNQLNTEAFF
NA NA TRBJ2-1 TRBV4-3 TGCGCCAGCAGCCAAGTTTGGTCACGTAGCTCCTACAATGAGCAGTTCTTC CASSQVWSRSSYNEQFF
once TRBD1 TRBJ2-5 TRBV30 TGTGCCTGGATCTCTAGGGACAGTAAAGAGACCCAGTACTTC CAWISRDSKETQYF